These T cell receptor beta chains were read from a single sample in a study of blood T cell repertoires in COVID-19. Sequencing was performed with immunoSEQ multiplex PCR; in TCRdb, only in-frame clones are kept and a portion is missing. This table holds about 240,000 clones, just under 85% found once. The sample consisted of peripheral blood. These receptors originate from a woman older than 75 with acute or convalescent COVID-19. Both conserved end residues are part of each CDR3. The order of the fields is V gene, CDR3 protein.

TRBV29-1 CSARLAGLETQYF
TRBV6-5 CASTGLAGGVDTQYF
TRBV28 CASTRQGVQPQHF
TRBV6-1 CASSGGQPTDSGNTIYF
TRBV30 CAGGGGGLGETQYF
TRBV5-1 CASSLAGGASNEQFF
TRBV6-5 CAIAETGNTEAFF
TRBV28 CASKQGAQPQHF
TRBV18 CASSPGTGNTEAFF
TRBV2 CANKGSTGELFF
TRBV11-2 CASSPDSSRIYEQYF
TRBV5-1 CASSLRTAYTNTGELFF
TRBV9 CASSVGLMGRTGELFF
TRBV30 CAWSAPRTSGGSEQFF
TRBV5-1 CASSLVAGEGDTQYF
TRBV5-1 CASSLEGGAVQFF
TRBV7-3 CASSLRDSYNEQFF
TRBV2 CASSERQGYSNQPQHF
TRBV5-6 CASSLALRQGISTGELFF
TRBV5-6 CASSHPGTGGNNEQFF
TRBV18 CASSPPLPGQRGNTIYF
TRBV11-2 CASRTSGGTDTQYF
TRBV7-3 CASSLGQGPIYEQFF
TRBV7-2 CASSLAGRNTEAFF
TRBV15 CATSIGGADTQYF
TRBV7-2 CASSLARWQEGTQYF
TRBV19 CASSIRDIINQPQHF
TRBV27 CASSLPKQMTGGWGGYTF
TRBV6-5 CASSTTGYGYTF
TRBV6-5 CASRKGQGQAEAFF
TRBV14 CASSQERQVQETQYF
TRBV19 CASSMRTGSSYNEQFF
TRBV7-9 CASSSSDRYQETQYF
TRBV24-1 CATSDSRGGQTDTQYF
TRBV5-1 CASSGQTNEKLFF
TRBV28 CASIGGGRGYTF
TRBV6-5 CASSRETDTQYF
TRBV15 CATSREAGGLSNEQFF
TRBV5-5 CASSLPGPAGYF
TRBV18 CASSLQGQSYEKLFF
TRBV5-1 CASSPGGQTNEKLFF
TRBV6-5 CASTTGERNQPQHF